This T cell receptor beta chain was found in a study of tumor-infiltrating lymphocytes in primary liver carcinoma. The overall study: Sequenced samples came back with roughly 3.5 to 7.5 million productive TCRbeta reads, and the counts looked alike across tissue types. Whole-study results and caveats: Relative to tumor region pairs, the tumor-adjacent and tumor-blood pairs showed overlap that was lower.

The source of the blood RNA was unsorted whole blood, and germline DNA was extracted as well. No treatment had been given to the patients, who were chronically infected with HBV. Collected before surgery were roughly 4 milliliters of peripheral blood. The input was 450 to 550 ng total RNA; TCR beta cDNA was made from it with a constant-region primer. ARM-PCR was slightly modified, and three nested multiplex PCR rounds with it gave rise to the TCR beta libraries. The opening two PCR rounds, around 9 cycles each, paired TRBV1-TRBV30 forward primers with a C-beta reverse primer. TCRdb reanalysed the multiplex PCR reads using MiXCR and keeps one entry per CDR3 protein. Among hundreds of thousands of distinct CDR3 sequences listed, around 50% were seen once. The V end was cut by 4 bases, the J end by 6 bases, with 11 bases between. The CDR3 has 13 amino acids. Germline V gene sequence: CDR1 MNHNS, CDR2 SASEGT.

Concerning this clonotype itself: The target antigen is unknown. A single base separates this from a much larger clone, so it may be a read error.

The chain combines TRBV6-1 with TRBJ2-3; D possibly corresponds to TRBD1 (6 bases). Source material: peripheral blood. This TCR came from a woman aged 25 to 39 with primary liver carcinoma and hepatitis B virus infection. The CDR3 region is CASSVTGLDTQYF. CDR3 nucleotides: TGTGCCAGCAGTGTTACAGGGTTGGATACGCAGTATTTT.